The 23 T cell receptor beta chains in this list originate from one sample, sequenced in a study of T cell responses to AZD1222 COVID-19 vaccine. Sequenced by immunoSEQ multiplex PCR; TCRdb stores in-frame clones only, minus some. The sample has more than 95,000 clones; about nine tenths are singletons. The source material was peripheral blood, sampled on day 0 of AZD1222 vaccination. The receptors shown here come from an adult in good health.

This clone came up once. This chain connects TRBV21-1 to TRBJ2-6; TRBD1, the table's D call, lacks a check against the DNA. TRBV21-1 constitutes a pseudogene. CDR3 length: 18 amino acids. CDR3 sequence (DNA): TGTGCCAGCAGCAACCTTCGGCAGGGGGCTTCTGGGGCCAACGTCCTGACTTTC. Translating it yields CASSNLRQGASGANVLTF.

V gene TRBV5-1 combines with J gene TRBJ2-5; the D gene is possibly TRBD1 (6 bases). Per the germline V gene, CDR1 is SGHRS and CDR2 is YFSETQ. The CDR3 contains 14 residues. Trimming left V 3 bases short and J 0 bases short, with 9 bases between. The CDR3, as DNA: TGCGCCAGCAGCTCCCGGGACAACCAAGAGACCCAGTACTTC. Protein sequence: CASSSRDNQETQYF.

This chain connects TRBV5-4 to TRBJ2-4; 8 nucleotides agree with TRBD2. V trimming: 0 bases; J trimming: 4 bases; junction bases outside the gene matches: 6. Looked up from germline, CDR1 is SGHNT and CDR2 is YYREEE (reference sequence). The CDR3 covers 16 residues. CDR3 coding DNA: TGTGCCAGCAGCTTGGCCTTTGCTAGCGGGAAAAACATTCAGTACTTC. Protein: CASSLAFASGKNIQYF.

CDR3 sequence reads: CASSHTGTRSYEQYF. The CDR3 DNA reads TGCGCCAGCAGCCATACCGGGACTAGGTCCTACGAGCAGTACTTC. The J gene is TRBJ2-7, the V gene TRBV4-1; 8 positions agree with TRBD2. CDR3 length: 15 residues. CDR1 and CDR2 (germline): MGHRA, YSYEKL. Unmatched junction bases numbered 5, after V lost 3 bases and J lost 1 base.

This clone was seen just once. CDR3 sequence reads: CASSDRGPYEQYF. The CDR3 DNA is TGTGCCAGCAGCGACAGGGGGCCCTACGAGCAGTACTTC. This sequence joins TRBV6-2 or TRBV6-3 and TRBJ2-7, with TRBD1 matching 10 bases. Trimming at V came to 6 bases and at J to 2 bases, leaving 1 base not matched to a gene. The CDR3 spans 13 residues. CDR1 is MNHEY, CDR2 SVGEGT, per germline.

The chain couples TRBV7-9 to TRBJ2-7, with TRBD2 identical over 12 bases. Germline loops: CDR1 SEHNR, CDR2 FQNEAQ (reference sequence). The junction had 4 bases not matched to a gene; V was cut back by 1 base and J by 6 bases. This CDR3 comprises 15 residues. The CDR3 nucleotides are TGTGCCAGCAGCTTAGGACTAGCGGGAGTCGGCGAGCAGTACTTC. Protein product: CASSLGLAGVGEQYF.

The CDR3 DNA is TGTGCCAGCAGCCAGGGACTAGCGGGAGTCGCCTACGAGCAGTACTTC. Protein product: CASSQGLAGVAYEQYF. This rearrangement joins TRBV14 to TRBJ2-7, with 14 positions matching TRBD2. The J segment lost 2 bases and the V segment lost 3 bases, leaving 3 bases of the junction unmatched. Germline CDR1 and CDR2: SGHDN and FVKESK. CDR3 length equals 16 residues. The full variable domain, completed using reference TRBV14 and TRBJ2-7, is EAGVTQFPSHSVIEKGQTVTLRCDPISGHDNLYWYRRVMGKEIKFLLHFVKESKQDESGMPNNRFLAERTGGTYSTLKVQPAELEDSGVYFCASSQGLAGVAYEQYFGPGTRLTVT.

The chain recombines TRBV6-2 or TRBV6-3 with TRBJ2-7, with no clear D. The ends were cut back, 6 bases at V and 4 bases at J, with 7 bases in the middle. Germline V lookup: CDR1 MNHEY, CDR2 SVGEGT. This CDR3 spans 11 amino acids. The DNA of the CDR3 is TGTGCCAGCAGCGGATCTTACGAGCAGTACTTC. It yields the protein CASSGSYEQYF.

A few counts support this clone. The chain links TRBV28 to TRBJ1-1; no firm D call. V was trimmed by 7 bases and J by 6 bases, leaving 18 bases between them. CDR3 length: 14 residues. CDR1 and CDR2 from the germline V gene are MDHEN and SYDVKM. In DNA form, the CDR3 reads TGTGCCAGCATCCCCCTGACCCACGGGGCTGAAGCTTTCTTT. This encodes CASIPLTHGAEAFF.

Comments on this clone: This sample also contains other DNA sequences that code for the same CDR3. The rearrangement uses TRBV2 and TRBJ1-4; D is unclear. CDR3 length: 14 residues. Germline CDR1 SNHLY, CDR2 FYNNEI. V was shortened by 5 bases and J by 0 bases, with 7 bases between the two germline ends. The CDR3 DNA is TGTGCCAGCAGTTTCAGTGCAACTAATGAAAAACTGTTTTTT. It is translated as CASSFSATNEKLFF. The full variable domain, with the rest looked up from reference TRBV2 and TRBJ1-4, is EPEVTQTPSHQVTQMGQEVILRCVPISNHLYFYWYRQILGQKVEFLVSFYNNEISEKSEIFDDQFSVERPDGSNFTLKIRSTKLEDSAMYFCASSFSATNEKLFFGSGTQLSVL.

V gene TRBV4-1 combines with J gene TRBJ2-3; 10 bases line up with TRBD1. The germline V gene encodes CDR1 MGHRA and CDR2 YSYEKL. V was clipped by 3 bases and J by 4 bases; unmatched bases: 4. This CDR3 has 15 amino acids. CDR3: CASSQAGTGADTQYF. The CDR3 DNA sequence: TGCGCCAGCAGCCAGGCAGGGACAGGGGCAGATACGCAGTATTTT.

The chain couples TRBV7-9 to TRBJ2-7, with 7 bases lining up with TRBD1. Trimming cost V 4 bases and J 2 bases; bases outside gene matches: 2. The CDR3 extends over 13 amino acids. Looked up from germline, CDR1 is SEHNR and CDR2 is FQNEAQ (reference sequence). The CDR3 region is CASSYDRAYEQYF. The CDR3 DNA reads TGTGCCAGCAGCTACGACAGGGCCTACGAGCAGTACTTC.

The chain combines TRBV10-3 with TRBJ1-2, with D perhaps matching TRBD1 (5 bases). This CDR3 has 13 residues. The germline V gene has CDR1 ENHRY and CDR2 SYGVKD. Trimming took 5 bases from V and 1 from J, leaving 8 bases between them. This CDR3 reads CAISLQDNYGYTF. The DNA of the CDR3 is TGTGCCATCAGTCTACAGGATAACTATGGCTACACCTTC.

The CDR3 coding sequence is TGTGCCAGCACACCTAATAGCGGGAGGGTGGAGACCCAGTACTTC. Protein product: CASTPNSGRVETQYF. The genes are TRBV7-2 and TRBJ2-5, with 11 positions matching TRBD2. V dropped 7 bases and J dropped 5; count of bases not matched to a gene: 9. The CDR3 length is 15 residues. The germline V gene encodes CDR1 SGHTA and CDR2 FQGNSA.

This clone was counted once. The chain links TRBV10-3 to TRBJ2-2; 10 nucleotides align to TRBD2. The CDR3 is 15 residues long. Unmatched junction bases numbered 7, after V lost 5 bases and J lost 7 bases. CDR1 ENHRY and CDR2 SYGVKD come from the germline V gene. The CDR3 reads CAISRPSGSNGELFF. CDR3 in DNA: TGTGCCATCAGTCGCCCTAGCGGGAGTAACGGGGAGCTGTTTTTT.

Remarks on this clone: Other nucleotide sequences from this sample produce the same CDR3. The J gene is TRBJ2-3, the V gene TRBV3-1 (or the pseudogene TRBV3-2), with D perhaps assigned TRBD1 or TRBD2 (5 bases each). There are 12 residues in the CDR3. Trimming took 4 bases from V and 3 from J, leaving 5 bases between them. Germline CDR1 is LGHDT and CDR2 is YNNKEL (reference sequence). The CDR3 DNA is TGTGCCAGCAGCCGGGGGACAGATACGCAGTATTTT. This codes for CASSRGTDTQYF.

The genes are TRBV5-5 and TRBJ2-7; TRBD1 matches 10 bases. Germline lookup yields CDR1 SGHKS and CDR2 YYEKEE (reference sequence). CDR3 length: 13 amino acids. V gave up 8 bases and J gave up 6 bases; unmatched junction bases: 8. CDR3 sequence: CASERDRGFEQYF. DNA of the CDR3: TGTGCCAGTGAGAGGGACAGGGGCTTCGAGCAGTACTTC.

The chain employs TRBV4-1 and TRBJ1-3; tentative D call: TRBD1 (5 bases). CDR3 length: 16 residues. Trimming took off 1 base at V and 4 bases at J, with 14 bases between the two ends. CDR1 MGHRA and CDR2 YSYEKL come from the germline V gene. The CDR3 nucleotides read TGCGCCAGCAGCCAAGGGGGCAGGGCTTCCGGAAACACCATATATTTT. It specifies CASSQGGRASGNTIYF.

The gene calls are TRBV28 and TRBJ1-1; D might be TRBD1 (6 bases). The CDR3 has 16 residues. Trimming took 2 bases from V and 5 from J, leaving 18 bases between them. Per germline, CDR1 MDHEN and CDR2 SYDVKM. The CDR3 sequence is CASSLGVAGANTEAFF. The DNA for the CDR3 is TGTGCCAGCAGTTTAGGGGTGGCAGGGGCGAATACTGAAGCTTTCTTT.

The chain recombines TRBV18 with TRBJ2-3; 10 bases fit TRBD2. This CDR3 has 17 amino acids. The ends lost 3 bases at V and 3 bases at J; junction bases unmatched: 9. Germline V gives CDR1 KGHSH, CDR2 LQKENI. CDR3 loop: CASSPILAGVGTDTQYF. The DNA for the CDR3 is TGTGCCAGCTCACCGATTCTAGCGGGAGTTGGAACAGATACGCAGTATTTT.

V usage is TRBV3-1 (or the pseudogene TRBV3-2) and J usage is TRBJ2-1; D remains unclear. Trimming removed 2 bases at V and 8 bases at J, with 4 bases between. CDR3 size: 11 residues. Germline lookup yields CDR1 LGHDT and CDR2 YNNKEL (reference sequence). The CDR3 DNA reads TGTGCCAGCAGCCAATGGGATGAGCAGTTCTTC. Protein sequence: CASSQWDEQFF.

The chain joins TRBV7-3 to TRBJ2-7; TRBD2 might be the D (6 bases). Germline V gene data show CDR1 as SGHTA and CDR2 as FQGTGA. This CDR3 contains 13 residues. V lost 2 bases and J lost 4, with 9 bases in between. The DNA of the CDR3 is TGTGCCAGCAGCTTAGGCGGGGAATACGAGCAGTACTTC. Protein: CASSLGGEYEQYF.

The gene calls are TRBV18 and TRBJ1-5; 7 nucleotides line up with TRBD1. The germline V gene encodes CDR1 KGHSH and CDR2 LQKENI. Trimming removed 1 base from V and 3 bases from J; junction bases left unmatched: 12. The CDR3 runs 18 residues. The CDR3 region is CASSPQGQSSGSNQPQHF. The CDR3 coding sequence is TGTGCCAGCTCACCACAGGGACAGTCCTCTGGATCCAATCAGCCCCAGCATTTT. Looking up the rest from reference TRBV18 and TRBJ1-5 gives the full variable domain: NAGVMQNPRHLVRRRGQEARLRCSPMKGHSHVYWYRQLPEEGLKFMVYLQKENIIDESGMPKERFSAEFPKEGPSILRIQQVVRGDSAAYFCASSPQGQSSGSNQPQHFGDGTRLSIL.